This TCR beta chain was profiled in a study of blood T cell repertoires in COVID-19. Study overall: PBMCs, B-cell-depleted T cells, or T cells provided the cDNA or gDNA that made up the material.

In the original analysis: Estimates of nucleated cell counts were drawn from the amplification of reference gene primers. The data were produced by immunoSEQ multiplex PCR, yet TCRdb's version contains in-frame clones alone and is incomplete. V and J calls and clone size are those listed in that table; D and trimming were worked out from the DNA. Here the sample spans approximately 71,000 clones, 90% being singletons. The CDR3 loop spans 14 amino acids. Germline lookup yields CDR1 SNHLY and CDR2 FYNNEI. V was clipped by 2 bases and J by 1 base, with 8 bases between them. J is TRBJ1-1 and V is TRBV2; a possible D gene is TRBD1 (5 bases). This clonotype was sampled from a young woman with acute or convalescent COVID-19. Material for sequencing was peripheral blood. The CDR3 DNA reads TGTGCCAGCAGTGAACGAAGGGGGAACACTGAAGCTTTCTTT. Its translation: CASSERRGNTEAFF.